The subject of this entry is one T cell receptor (beta chain). What it recognizes is unknown. This entry comes from a study of blood T cells in healthy people across ages. A sample-barcoded 5' primer and a J-beta primer mix were used in a second PCR of about 7 to 12 cycles. Each CDR3 protein gets one entry after TCRdb re-called the 5' RACE reads with MiXCR. The table records some 800,000 distinct CDR3 sequences, around 25% of them present only once. Findings of the study overall: Calculation of diversity from one million T cells yielded estimates considered to be underestimates.

Germline-derived CDR1 and CDR2 are LNHNV and YYDKDF (reference sequence). The CDR3 is made up of 17 amino acids. V shed 0 bases and J shed 4 bases, with 18 bases lying between them. A further study also used this sample, focusing on T cells of mothers and their children. According to that study: Samples were obtained from three healthy Caucasian mothers and their six children. With unrelated pairs as the comparison, related mother-child pairs had a slightly higher overlap that was not significant. It was observed that no persistent microchimeric T cell clones could be detected.

This TCR came from a boy between 5 and 17 years old in good health. Material for sequencing was blood. The rearrangement joins TRBV15 to TRBJ1-2, with TRBD1 as a possible D gene (5 bases). CDR3 sequence reads: CATSRDASFGTVYGYTF. The CDR3 coding sequence is TGTGCCACCAGCAGAGACGCCTCATTCGGGACGGTCTATGGCTACACCTTC.